These 13 T cell receptor beta chains originate from one sample sequenced in a study of blood T cell repertoires in COVID-19. This table comes from immunoSEQ multiplex PCR, and its TCRdb copy is limited to in-frame clones, with some not included. Among 200,000 to 250,000 clones, 88% were seen once, and the ten largest hold roughly 2.7%. What was sequenced was PBMCs or T cells enriched from blood (not recorded which). These receptors were collected from a woman younger than 45 who had recovered from COVID-19.

The rearrangement joins TRBV9 to TRBJ2-1, with 8 bases identical to TRBD1. V lost 3 bases and J lost 4; bases outside the gene matches: 6. Germline CDR1 and CDR2: SGDLS and YYNGEE. The CDR3 runs 15 residues. CDR3 nucleotide sequence: TGTGCCAGCAGCGCATCCGGGACAGGTTACAATGAGCAGTTCTTC. As protein: CASSASGTGYNEQFF.

The chain links TRBV4-1 to TRBJ1-5; D is possibly TRBD1 (5 bases). The V gene's germline CDR1 is MGHRA and CDR2 YSYEKL. The length of the CDR3 is 15 residues. V lost 0 bases to trimming and J lost 1 base, with 7 bases between them. The CDR3 here is CASSQEDTSNQPQHF. The DNA for the CDR3 is TGCGCCAGCAGCCAAGAGGACACCAGCAATCAGCCCCAGCATTTT.

The J gene is TRBJ1-1, the V gene TRBV2; D possibly corresponds to TRBD1 (5 bases). Germline V gene lookup returns CDR1 SNHLY and CDR2 FYNNEI. Trimming left V 5 bases short and J 4 bases short, with 14 bases between. The CDR3 loop spans 14 amino acids. DNA of the CDR3: TGTGCCAGCAGTAGGCGGTCCGGGGGCACTGAAGCTTTCTTT. Amino acids: CASSRRSGGTEAFF.

The rearrangement joins TRBV18 to TRBJ1-2; D is possibly TRBD1 (5 bases). The CDR3 runs 12 residues. V shed 3 bases and J shed 3 bases, with 5 bases lying between them. Germline CDR1 is KGHSH and CDR2 is LQKENI. The CDR3 spells CASSPTDYGYTF. The DNA for the CDR3 is TGTGCCAGCTCACCGACAGACTATGGCTACACCTTC.

V is TRBV5-1 and J is TRBJ2-1; 10 bases are a match to TRBD2. This CDR3 contains 16 residues. Germline assignment: CDR1 SGHRS and CDR2 YFSETQ. The ends lost 4 bases at V and 3 bases at J; junction bases unmatched: 7. The CDR3, as DNA: TGCGCCAGCAGCGCCAGCGGGGGGGCGGTCTACAATGAGCAGTTCTTC. Translated, it gives CASSASGGAVYNEQFF. The full variable domain, in which reference TRBV5-1 and TRBJ2-1 provide the parts outside the CDR3, is KAGVTQTPRYLIKTRGQQVTLSCSPISGHRSVSWYQQTPGQGLQFLFEYFSETQRNKGNFPGRFSGRQFSNSRSEMNVSTLELGDSALYLCASSASGGAVYNEQFFGPGTRLTVL.

This clone was detected once. The CDR3 reads CASSEDGRAHTGELFF. In DNA form, the CDR3 reads TGTGCCAGCAGTGAAGATGGGCGGGCGCACACCGGGGAGCTGTTTTTT. The rearrangement joins TRBV25-1 to TRBJ2-2, with D perhaps TRBD2 (5 bases). The CDR3 spans 16 residues. Trimming shortened V by 2 bases and J by 3 bases, and 13 bases separated the two germline ends. Germline CDR1 is MGHDK and CDR2 is SYGVNS. The full variable domain, in which reference TRBV25-1 and TRBJ2-2 provide the parts outside the CDR3, is EADIYQTPRYLVIGTGKKITLECSQTMGHDKMYWYQQDPGMELHLIHYSYGVNSTEKGDLSSESTVSRIRTEHFPLTLESARPSHTSQYLCASSEDGRAHTGELFFGEGSRLTVL.

The V and J genes are TRBV29-1 and TRBJ1-4; D uncertain. The V end lost 4 bases, the J end lost 2 bases, and 5 bases lay between the germline ends. The germline V gene has CDR1 SQVTM and CDR2 ANQGSEA. The CDR3 length is 12 residues. Here the CDR3 DNA reads TGCAGCGTTGGAGTTACTAATGAAAAACTGTTTTTT. The encoded protein is CSVGVTNEKLFF.

This clone came up once. V is TRBV19 and J is TRBJ2-2; D call uncertain. Germline V gene data show CDR1 as LNHDA and CDR2 as SQIVND (reference sequence). V was shortened by 3 bases and J by 10 bases, with 9 bases between the two germline ends. The CDR3 contains 12 residues. CDR3 DNA: TGTGCCAGTAGTATCTTAGGAGAGGAGCTGTTTTTT. As protein: CASSILGEELFF.

Comments on this clone: The junction differs from germline at one of its ends, possibly a read error. This chain joins TRBV29-1 and TRBJ1-2; D is perhaps TRBD1 (5 bases). Per the germline V gene, CDR1 is SQVTM and CDR2 is ANQGSEA. The CDR3 consists of 13 residues. This chain's CDR3 is CSVQERTTGGYTF. CDR3 DNA: TGCAGCGTTCAAGAGCGGACAACCGGTGGCTACACCTTC.

The chain uses TRBV12-5 and TRBJ2-3; unclear D gene. Trimming removed 2 bases from V and 2 bases from J, with 5 bases in between. Germline CDR1 reads LGHNT; CDR2 reads FRNRAP. The CDR3 extends over 13 amino acids. CDR3 bases: TGTGCTAGTGGTTTGCAATCCACAGATACGCAGTATTTT. Translation gives CASGLQSTDTQYF.

The chain employs TRBV7-3 and TRBJ2-1; D remains unclear. The CDR3 covers 15 residues. Deletions cut 5 bases from V and 7 bases from J, with 18 bases between. Germline values: CDR1 SGHTA, CDR2 FQGTGA. The CDR3 here is CASSPRARSRNEQFF. The CDR3 coding sequence is TGTGCCAGCAGCCCTCGCGCTAGGAGTAGGAATGAGCAGTTCTTC.

This chain links TRBV6-2 or TRBV6-3 with TRBJ1-2; D perhaps matches TRBD1 (5 bases). CDR1 is MNHEY, CDR2 SVGEGT, per germline. This CDR3 contains 15 residues. Deletions cut 5 bases from V and 4 bases from J, with 17 bases between. The CDR3 loop reads CASSRDSLWGYGYTF. CDR3 sequence (DNA): TGTGCCAGCAGTCGGGACTCCCTTTGGGGCTATGGCTACACCTTC.

V is TRBV7-9 and J is TRBJ2-1; the match to TRBD1 covers 8 bases. This CDR3 region has 16 residues. Germline V gene data show CDR1 as SEHNR and CDR2 as FQNEAQ (reference sequence). Trimming at V came to 3 bases and at J to 2 bases, leaving 6 bases not matched to a gene. The DNA for the CDR3 is TGTGCCAGCAGCTTCGTCCGGGACAGGCCCTACAATGAGCAGTTCTTC. Translating it yields CASSFVRDRPYNEQFF.